Described below is a single TCR beta chain sequence and its context. The antigen it recognizes is unknown. No qualities accompany the bases; no much larger clone lies one base away. As encoded in the germline V gene, CDR1 is SNHLY while CDR2 is FYNNEI. Trimming removed 5 bases from V and 2 bases from J, leaving 15 bases between the germline ends. The CDR3 has 15 amino acids, counting the end cysteine and phenylalanine. The DNA shown is the 45-base CDR3, in frame from base 1. The sample belongs to a study of CD8+CD57+ T cells in acquired aplastic anemia (dated by TCRdb to the late 2010s). At the level of the whole study: DNA extracted from sorted CD4+ and CD8+ cells had a mean of approximately 3.4 ug, with a range of about 0.19 to 27.4 ug. CD8+CD57+ expansion was defined as a frequency above the mean frequency observed in healthy subjects. Overall results and qualifications from the work: No significant difference in CD8+ Simpson's diversity was found between patients and healthy controls (P=0.060). Twenty-nine CD8+ CDR3 sequences were shared between patients and controls but appeared highly expressed in patients and within their immunodominant clones.

Expansion of CD8+CD57+ cells had been shown by flow cytometry in the patients chosen for sequencing. All patients had severe acquired aplastic anemia diagnosed by International Study of Aplastic Anemia and Agranulocytosis and Camitta criteria. No patient had received any therapy when blood was sampled. In this study, sorted CD4+ and CD8+ T cells from the blood of healthy subjects and of severe aplastic anemia patients had their TCR repertoires deep-sequenced. Patients were enrolled in the USA under clinicaltrials.gov protocols 00001620, 01623167, 00001397, 00071045, 00081523 and 00961064. Ficoll-Paque density gradient centrifugation was used to isolate peripheral blood mononuclear cells. Before DNA extraction, CD4+ and CD8+ T cells were sorted by FACS or by magnetic beads. Genomic DNA was used as template for profiling of TCR beta VDJ combinations and CDR3 sequences. TCR repertoire sequencing was run on an Illumina HiSeq 2000. The authors' pipeline ran thus. Repertoire assessment relied on Simpson's diversity index, CDR3 size and DJ length profiles, and TRBV/TRBJ rearrangement plots. Whichever DNA sequence was most abundant in the deep sequencing data was defined as the immunodominant clone. CDR3 amino acid sequences were screened for sharing across subjects and were compared with published repertoires and the VDJdb database. The public reads were reanalyzed by TCRdb: fastp trimming at Q25, MiXCR alignment, in-frame beta chains only. When rows share a CDR3 protein, they turn into one entry using the most common DNA and genes. These V and J calls are TCRdb output, not the study's own analysis. Across this sample there are some 170,000 distinct CDR3 sequences, with less than 60% seen only once. Around 1% of the sample rests with the top ten.

What was sequenced was sorted CD4+, CD8+, or CD8+CD57+ T cells (not recorded which) from PBMCs. The chain links TRBV2 with TRBJ2-5; D gene: possibly TRBD2, on 6 matching bases. This sequence originates from a human donor with aplastic anemia. The CDR3 amino acid sequence is: CASSSLSDYQETQYF. The DNA sequence reads TGTGCCAGCAGTTCCCTATCGGACTATCAAGAGACCCAGTACTTC.